This record looks at one T cell receptor (beta chain) sequence and its context. This table comes from immunoSEQ multiplex PCR, and its TCRdb copy is limited to in-frame clones, with some not included. The sample has some 180,000 clones, around 86% seen once. The record originates from a study of blood T cell repertoires in COVID-19. On the study more broadly: The analysed material was cDNA or gDNA that came from T cells, B-cell-depleted T cells, or PBMCs.

Germline V gene lookup returns CDR1 MNHNY and CDR2 SVGAGI (reference sequence). The junction had 6 bases not matched to a gene; V was cut back by 6 bases and J by 3 bases. The CDR3 runs 16 residues. The sequence derives from a woman older than 75 with COVID-19, enrolled during active disease. Sequencing was performed on peripheral blood. The chain has TRBV6-6 and TRBJ2-1; 12 bases fit TRBD2. Here the CDR3 DNA reads TGTGCCAGCAGCTCGCTGGGACTAGCGGGCTACAATGAGCAGTTCTTC. Encoded protein: CASSSLGLAGYNEQFF.